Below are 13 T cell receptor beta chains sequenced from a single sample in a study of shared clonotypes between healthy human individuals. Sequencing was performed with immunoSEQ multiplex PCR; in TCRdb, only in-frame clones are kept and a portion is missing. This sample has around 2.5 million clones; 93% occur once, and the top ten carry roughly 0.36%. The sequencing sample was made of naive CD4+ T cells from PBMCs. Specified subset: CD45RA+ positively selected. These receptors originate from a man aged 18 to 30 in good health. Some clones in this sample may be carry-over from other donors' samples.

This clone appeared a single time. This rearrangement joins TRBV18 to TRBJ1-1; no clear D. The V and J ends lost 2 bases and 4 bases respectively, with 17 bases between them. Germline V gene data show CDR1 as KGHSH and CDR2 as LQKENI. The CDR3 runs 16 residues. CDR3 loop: CASSPRPPSSGTEAFF. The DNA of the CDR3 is TGTGCCAGCTCACCAAGGCCACCTTCGTCGGGCACTGAAGCTTTCTTT.

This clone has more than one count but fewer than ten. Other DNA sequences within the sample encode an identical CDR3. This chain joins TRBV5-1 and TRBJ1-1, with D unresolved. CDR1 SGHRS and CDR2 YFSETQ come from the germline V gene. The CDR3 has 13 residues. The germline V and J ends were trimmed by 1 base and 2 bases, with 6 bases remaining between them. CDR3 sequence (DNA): TGCGCCAGCAGCTTGACAGTAAACACTGAAGCTTTCTTT. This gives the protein CASSLTVNTEAFF.

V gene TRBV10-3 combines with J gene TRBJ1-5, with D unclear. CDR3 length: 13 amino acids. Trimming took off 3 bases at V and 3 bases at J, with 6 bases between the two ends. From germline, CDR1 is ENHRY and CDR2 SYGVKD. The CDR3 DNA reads TGTGCCATCAGTGAAAGTCTCAATCAGCCCCAGCATTTT. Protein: CAISESLNQPQHF.

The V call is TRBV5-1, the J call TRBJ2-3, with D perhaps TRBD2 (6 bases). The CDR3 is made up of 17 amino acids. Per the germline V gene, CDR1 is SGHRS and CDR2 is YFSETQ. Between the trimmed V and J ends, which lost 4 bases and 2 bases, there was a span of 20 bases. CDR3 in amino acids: CASSGAIMGGLTDTQYF. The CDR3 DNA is TGCGCCAGCAGCGGAGCAATAATGGGAGGTCTCACAGATACGCAGTATTTT.

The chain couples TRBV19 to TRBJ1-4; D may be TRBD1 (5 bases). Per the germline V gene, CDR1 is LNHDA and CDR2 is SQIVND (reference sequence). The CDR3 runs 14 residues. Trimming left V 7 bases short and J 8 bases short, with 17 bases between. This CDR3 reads CASTRGGVSEKLFF. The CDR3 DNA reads TGTGCCAGTACCCGTGGGGGGGTAAGCGAAAAACTGTTTTTT.

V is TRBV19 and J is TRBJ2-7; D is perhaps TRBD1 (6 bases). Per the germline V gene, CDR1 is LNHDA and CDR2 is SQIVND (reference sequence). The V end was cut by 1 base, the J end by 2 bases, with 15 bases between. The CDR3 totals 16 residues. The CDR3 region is CASSIAAEGDTYEQYF. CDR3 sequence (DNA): TGTGCCAGTAGTATAGCTGCCGAGGGGGACACCTACGAGCAGTACTTC.

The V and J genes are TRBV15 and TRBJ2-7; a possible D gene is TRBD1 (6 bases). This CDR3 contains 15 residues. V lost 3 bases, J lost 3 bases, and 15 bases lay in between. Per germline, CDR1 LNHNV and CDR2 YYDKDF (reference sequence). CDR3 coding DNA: TGTGCCACCAGCAGGGACCTGGGGGCTGGCTACGAGCAGTACTTC. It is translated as CATSRDLGAGYEQYF.

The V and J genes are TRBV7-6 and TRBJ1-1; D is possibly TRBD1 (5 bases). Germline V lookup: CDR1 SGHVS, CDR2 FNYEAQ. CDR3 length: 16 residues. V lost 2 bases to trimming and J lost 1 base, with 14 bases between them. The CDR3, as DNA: TGTGCCAGCAGCTTAACGATAGGGGCGGAGAACACTGAAGCTTTCTTT. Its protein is CASSLTIGAENTEAFF.

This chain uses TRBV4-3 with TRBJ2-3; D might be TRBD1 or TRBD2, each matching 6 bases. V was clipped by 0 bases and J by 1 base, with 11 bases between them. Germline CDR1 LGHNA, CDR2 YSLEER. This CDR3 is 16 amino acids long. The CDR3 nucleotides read TGCGCCAGCAGCCAAGAGAGGGGGGAAGGCACAGATACGCAGTATTTT. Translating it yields CASSQERGEGTDTQYF.

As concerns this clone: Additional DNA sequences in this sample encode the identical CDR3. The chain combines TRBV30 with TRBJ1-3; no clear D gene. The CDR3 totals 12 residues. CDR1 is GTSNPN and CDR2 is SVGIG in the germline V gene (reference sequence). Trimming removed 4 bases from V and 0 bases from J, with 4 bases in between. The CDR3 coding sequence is TGTGCCTGGACCAGCTCTGGAAACACCATATATTTT. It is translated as CAWTSSGNTIYF.

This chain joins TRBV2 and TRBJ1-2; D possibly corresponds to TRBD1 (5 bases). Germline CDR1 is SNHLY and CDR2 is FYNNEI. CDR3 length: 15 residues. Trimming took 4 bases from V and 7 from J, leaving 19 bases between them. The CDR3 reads CASSVLDTGGLGYTF. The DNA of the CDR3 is TGTGCCAGCAGTGTCTTGGACACGGGAGGCCTTGGCTACACCTTC.

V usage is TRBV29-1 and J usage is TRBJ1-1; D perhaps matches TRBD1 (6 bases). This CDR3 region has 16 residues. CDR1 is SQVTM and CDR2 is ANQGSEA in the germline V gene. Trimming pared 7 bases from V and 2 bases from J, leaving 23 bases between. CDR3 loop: CSGGRRDTVYNTEAFF. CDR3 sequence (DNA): TGCAGCGGTGGAAGACGGGACACGGTTTATAACACTGAAGCTTTCTTT.

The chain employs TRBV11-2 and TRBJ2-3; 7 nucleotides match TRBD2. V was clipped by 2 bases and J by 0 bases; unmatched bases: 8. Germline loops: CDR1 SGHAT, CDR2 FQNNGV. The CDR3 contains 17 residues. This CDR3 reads CASSLFPSGTSTDTQYF. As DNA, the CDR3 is TGTGCCAGCAGCTTATTCCCTAGCGGTACTAGCACAGATACGCAGTATTTT.